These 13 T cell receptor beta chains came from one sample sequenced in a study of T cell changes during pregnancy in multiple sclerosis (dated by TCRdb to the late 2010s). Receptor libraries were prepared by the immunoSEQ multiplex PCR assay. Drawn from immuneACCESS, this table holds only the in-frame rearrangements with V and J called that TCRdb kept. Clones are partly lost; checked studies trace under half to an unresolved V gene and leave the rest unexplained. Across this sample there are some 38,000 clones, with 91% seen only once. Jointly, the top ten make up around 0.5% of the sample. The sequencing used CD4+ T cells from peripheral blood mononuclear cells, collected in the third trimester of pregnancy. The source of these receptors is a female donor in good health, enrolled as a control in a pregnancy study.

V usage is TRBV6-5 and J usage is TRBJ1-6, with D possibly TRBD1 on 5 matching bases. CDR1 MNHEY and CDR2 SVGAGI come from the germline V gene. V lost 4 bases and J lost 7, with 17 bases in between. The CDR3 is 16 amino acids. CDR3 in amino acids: CASSFKGLYGNSPLHF. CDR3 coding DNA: TGTGCCAGCAGTTTTAAGGGGTTGTATGGCAATTCACCCCTCCACTTT.

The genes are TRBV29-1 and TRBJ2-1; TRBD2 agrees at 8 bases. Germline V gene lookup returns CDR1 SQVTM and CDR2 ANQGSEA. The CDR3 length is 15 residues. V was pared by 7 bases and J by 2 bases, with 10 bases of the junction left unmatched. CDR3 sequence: CSDGRAGGPYNEQFF. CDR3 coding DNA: TGCAGCGACGGACGGGCGGGAGGTCCCTACAATGAGCAGTTCTTC.

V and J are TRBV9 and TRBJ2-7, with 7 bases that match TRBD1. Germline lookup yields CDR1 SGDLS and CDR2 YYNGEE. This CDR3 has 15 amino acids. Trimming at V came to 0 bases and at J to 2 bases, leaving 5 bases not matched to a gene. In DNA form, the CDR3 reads TGTGCCAGCAGCGTAGGGGACAGCCAAACCTACGAGCAGTACTTC. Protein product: CASSVGDSQTYEQYF.

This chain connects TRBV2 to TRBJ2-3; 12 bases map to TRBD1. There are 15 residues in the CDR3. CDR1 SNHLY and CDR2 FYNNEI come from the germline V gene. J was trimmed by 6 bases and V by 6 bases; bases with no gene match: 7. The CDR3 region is CASSDGTGGWDTQYF. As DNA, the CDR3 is TGTGCCAGCAGCGACGGGACAGGGGGCTGGGATACGCAGTATTTT.

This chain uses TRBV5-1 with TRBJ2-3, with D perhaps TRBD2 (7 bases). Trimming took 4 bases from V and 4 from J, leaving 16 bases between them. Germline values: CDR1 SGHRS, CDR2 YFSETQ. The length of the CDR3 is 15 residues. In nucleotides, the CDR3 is TGCGCCAGCAGCCACACGGGGGGCCAGGCAGATACGCAGTATTTT. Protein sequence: CASSHTGGQADTQYF.

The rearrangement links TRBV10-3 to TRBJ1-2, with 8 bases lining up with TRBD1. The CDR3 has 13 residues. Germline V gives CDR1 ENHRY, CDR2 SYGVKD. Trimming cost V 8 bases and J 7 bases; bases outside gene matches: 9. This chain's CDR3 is CAIERQGIGGYTF. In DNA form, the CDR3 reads TGTGCCATCGAACGACAGGGGATAGGTGGCTACACCTTC.

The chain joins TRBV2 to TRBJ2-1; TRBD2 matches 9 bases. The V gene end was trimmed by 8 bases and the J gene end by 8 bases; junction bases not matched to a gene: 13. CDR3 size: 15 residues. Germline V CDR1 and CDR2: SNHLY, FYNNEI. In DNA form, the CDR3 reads TGTGCCAGCGCGATTAGTAGCGGGGGTTCGTATGAGCAGTTCTTC. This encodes CASAISSGGSYEQFF.

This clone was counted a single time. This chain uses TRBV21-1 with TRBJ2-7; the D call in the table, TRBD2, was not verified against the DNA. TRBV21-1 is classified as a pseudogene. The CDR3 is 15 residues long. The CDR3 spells CASSKEISGSQEQYF. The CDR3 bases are TGTGCCAGCAGCAAAGAAATAAGCGGGAGTCAGGAGCAGTACTTC.

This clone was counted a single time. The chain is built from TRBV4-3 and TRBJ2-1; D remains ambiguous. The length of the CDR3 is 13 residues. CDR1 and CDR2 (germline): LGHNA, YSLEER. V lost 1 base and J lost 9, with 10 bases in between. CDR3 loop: CASSQVLEVEQFF. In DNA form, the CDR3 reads TGCGCCAGCAGCCAAGTACTTGAGGTTGAGCAGTTCTTC.

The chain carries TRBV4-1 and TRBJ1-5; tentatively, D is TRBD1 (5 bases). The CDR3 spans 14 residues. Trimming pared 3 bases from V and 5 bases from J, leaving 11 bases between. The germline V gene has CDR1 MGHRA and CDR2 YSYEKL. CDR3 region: CASSHPDSYQPQHF. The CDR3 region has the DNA TGCGCCAGCAGCCACCCAGACAGCTATCAGCCCCAGCATTTT.

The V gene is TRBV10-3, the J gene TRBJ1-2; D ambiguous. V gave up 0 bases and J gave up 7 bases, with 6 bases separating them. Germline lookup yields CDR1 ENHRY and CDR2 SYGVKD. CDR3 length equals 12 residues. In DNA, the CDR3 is TGTGCCATCAGTGAGTCTAGTTCTGGCTACACCTTC. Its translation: CAISESSSGYTF.

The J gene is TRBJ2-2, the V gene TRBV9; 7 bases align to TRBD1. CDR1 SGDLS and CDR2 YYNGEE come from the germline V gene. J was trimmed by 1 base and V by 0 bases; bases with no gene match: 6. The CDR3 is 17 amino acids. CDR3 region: CASSVAGGALNTGELFF. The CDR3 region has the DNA TGTGCCAGCAGCGTAGCAGGGGGAGCGTTGAACACCGGGGAGCTGTTTTTT.

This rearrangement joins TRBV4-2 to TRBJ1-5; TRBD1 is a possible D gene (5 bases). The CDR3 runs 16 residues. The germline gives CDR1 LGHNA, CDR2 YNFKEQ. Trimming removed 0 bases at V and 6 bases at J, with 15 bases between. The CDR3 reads CASSQEVVGGGQPQHF. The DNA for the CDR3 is TGTGCCAGCAGCCAAGAGGTGGTCGGCGGGGGTCAGCCCCAGCATTTT.